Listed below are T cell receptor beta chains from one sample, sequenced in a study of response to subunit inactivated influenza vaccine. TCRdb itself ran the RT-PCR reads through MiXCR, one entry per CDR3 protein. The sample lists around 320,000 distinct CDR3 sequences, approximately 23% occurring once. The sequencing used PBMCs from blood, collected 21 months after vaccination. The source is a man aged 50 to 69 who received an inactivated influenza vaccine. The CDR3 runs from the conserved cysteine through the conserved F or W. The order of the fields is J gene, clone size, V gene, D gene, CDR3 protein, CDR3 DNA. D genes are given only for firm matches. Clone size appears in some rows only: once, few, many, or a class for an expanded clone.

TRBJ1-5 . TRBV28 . CASSLGLDTVSHQPQHF TGTGCCAGCAGTTTAGGTTTGGACACCGTCTCCCATCAGCCCCAGCATTTT
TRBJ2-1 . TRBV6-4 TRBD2 CASSKASGAGEQFF TGTGCCAGCAGCAAAGCAAGCGGGGCTGGGGAGCAGTTCTTC
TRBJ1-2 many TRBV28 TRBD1 CASYLGIGQGDYGYTF TGTGCCAGCTATTTGGGTATTGGACAGGGGGACTATGGCTACACCTTC
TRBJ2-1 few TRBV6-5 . CASSYSRGGLYNEQFF TGTGCCAGCAGTTACTCGAGGGGGGGGCTTTACAATGAGCAGTTCTTC
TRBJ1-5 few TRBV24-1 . CATTPDGNQPQHF TGTGCCACCACCCCCGACGGCAATCAGCCCCAGCATTTT
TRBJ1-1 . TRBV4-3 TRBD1 CASSQASAGGTEAFF TGCGCCAGCAGCCAAGCCTCGGCAGGGGGCACTGAAGCTTTCTTT
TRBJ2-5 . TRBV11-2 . CASSSSHQETQYF TGTGCCAGCAGCTCAAGTCATCAAGAGACCCAGTACTTC
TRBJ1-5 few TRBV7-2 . CASSPQSLSGAQHF TGTGCCAGCAGCCCTCAATCCCTGTCCGGGGCCCAGCATTTT
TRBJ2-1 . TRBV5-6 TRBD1 CASSSKSGTGAYNEQFF TGTGCCAGCAGCTCAAAGTCCGGGACAGGGGCCTACAATGAGCAGTTCTTC
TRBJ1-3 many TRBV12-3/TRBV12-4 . CASSSRGGNTIYF TGTGCCAGCAGTTCGAGGGGGGGAAACACCATATATTTT
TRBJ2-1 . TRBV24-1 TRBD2 CATSDFRLAGNEQFF TGTGCCACCAGTGATTTTCGCCTAGCGGGCAATGAGCAGTTCTTC
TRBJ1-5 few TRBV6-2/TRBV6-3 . CASSYPHDPADQPQHF TGTGCCAGCAGTTACCCACACGACCCGGCGGATCAGCCCCAGCATTTT
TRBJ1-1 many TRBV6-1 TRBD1 CASSKDRVSWTEAFF TGTGCCAGCAGTAAGGACAGGGTATCGTGGACTGAAGCTTTCTTT
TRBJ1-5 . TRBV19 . CAMREVSQHF TGTGCCATGAGGGAGGTGTCCCAGCATTTT
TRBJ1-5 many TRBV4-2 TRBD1 CASSRDVGTGELAQHF TGTGCCAGCAGCCGAGACGTCGGGACAGGGGAATTAGCCCAGCATTTT
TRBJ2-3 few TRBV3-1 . CASSQGRGRTDTQYF TGTGCCAGCAGCCAAGGCAGGGGTAGGACAGATACGCAGTATTTT
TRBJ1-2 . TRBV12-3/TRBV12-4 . CASSLAPEIYGYTF TGTGCCAGCAGTTTAGCCCCGGAGATCTATGGCTACACCTTC
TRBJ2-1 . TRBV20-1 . CSARGWTYNEQFF TGCAGTGCTAGAGGTTGGACCTACAATGAGCAGTTCTTC
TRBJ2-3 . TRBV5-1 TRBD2 CASSFSGSSTDTQYF TGCGCCAGCAGCTTTAGCGGGTCTAGCACAGATACGCAGTATTTT
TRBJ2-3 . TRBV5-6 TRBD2 CASSHRKFSGSLGTDTQYF TGTGCCAGCAGCCACCGGAAGTTCAGCGGGAGTTTGGGCACAGATACGCAGTATTTT
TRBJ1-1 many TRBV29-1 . CSVDISYTEAFF TGCAGCGTCGACATTAGTTACACTGAAGCTTTCTTT
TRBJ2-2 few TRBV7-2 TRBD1 CASSTRQGSGELFF TGTGCCAGCAGCACCCGACAGGGATCCGGGGAGCTGTTTTTT
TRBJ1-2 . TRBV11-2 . CASSLGEGGYGYTF TGTGCCAGCAGCTTAGGAGAGGGAGGCTATGGCTACACCTTC
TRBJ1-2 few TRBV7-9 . CASSSLGRQAEGYTF TGTGCCAGCAGCTCCCTGGGACGCCAAGCGGAGGGCTACACCTTC
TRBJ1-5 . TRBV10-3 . CAISAGWIDRNQPQHF TGTGCCATCAGTGCCGGGTGGATAGATCGCAATCAGCCCCAGCATTTT